This T cell receptor beta chain was recorded in a study of blood T cell repertoires in COVID-19. At the level of the study: T cells, B-cell-depleted T cells, or PBMCs supplied cDNA or gDNA.

Methods used by the authors: Reference gene primer amplification gave nucleated cell count estimates. Measured with immunoSEQ multiplex PCR; TCRdb has only the in-frame clones, and not every one. The V and J calls and clone size come from that table; D and trimming were worked out from the DNA. The table records approximately 130,000 clones, about four fifths of them present only once. This sequence was found in a man aged 40-50 years with active or convalescent COVID-19. Sample: peripheral blood.

CDR3 DNA: TGTGCCACCAGTCTGAGCGGGGGGACAGATACGCAGTATTTT. This encodes CATSLSGGTDTQYF. The chain employs TRBV24-1 and TRBJ2-3; 9 nucleotides agree with TRBD2. V dropped 6 bases and J dropped 3; count of bases not matched to a gene: 3. Germline V lookup: CDR1 KGHDR, CDR2 SFDVKD. There are 14 residues in the CDR3.